Sequencing of this TCR beta chain was carried out in a study of blood T cell repertoires in COVID-19. Study at large: Samples taken during acute and convalescent COVID-19 were collected in the United States, Italy and Spain. Sources were T cells, B-cell-depleted T cells, or PBMCs; the material itself was cDNA or gDNA.

Per germline, CDR1 SGHVS and CDR2 FQNEAQ. V was shortened by 6 bases and J by 7 bases, with 13 bases between the two germline ends. This CDR3 has 14 residues. In the authors' workflow: Reference gene primer amplification yielded estimated nucleated cell counts. Measured with immunoSEQ multiplex PCR; TCRdb has only the in-frame clones, and not every one. From that table come the V and J calls and clone size; the DNA was used to work out D and trimming. The data contain 200,000 or so clones, about 88% of them seen just once; the ten biggest clones take up approximately 2.1%. The genes are TRBV7-8 and TRBJ1-6; possibly TRBD1 for D (5 bases). Sequenced sample: peripheral blood. This clonotype was sampled from a man aged 65 to 79 with active or convalescent COVID-19. CDR3 sequence reads: CASRKAGRNSPLHF. The CDR3 DNA reads TGTGCCAGCAGGAAGGCAGGGAGGAATTCACCCCTCCACTTT.